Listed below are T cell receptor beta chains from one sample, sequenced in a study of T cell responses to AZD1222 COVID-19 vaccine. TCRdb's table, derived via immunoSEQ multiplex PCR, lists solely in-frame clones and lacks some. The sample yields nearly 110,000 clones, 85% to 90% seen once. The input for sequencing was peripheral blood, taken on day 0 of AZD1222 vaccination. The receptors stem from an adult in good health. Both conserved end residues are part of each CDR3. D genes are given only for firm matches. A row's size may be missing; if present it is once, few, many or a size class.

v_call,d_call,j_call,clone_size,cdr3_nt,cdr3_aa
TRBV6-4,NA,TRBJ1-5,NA,TGTGCCAGCAGTGAGAATGGGATTAGCAATCAGCCCCAGCATTTT,CASSENGISNQPQHF
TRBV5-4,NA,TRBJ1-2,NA,TGTGCCAGCAGCCCCGCCGGGGGCAGGGACTATGGCTACACCTTC,CASSPAGGRDYGYTF
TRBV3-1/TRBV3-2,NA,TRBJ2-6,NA,TGTGCCAGCAGTGCTAGAATCTCTGGGGCCAACGTCCTGACTTTC,CASSARISGANVLTF
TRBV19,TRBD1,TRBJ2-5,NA,TGTGCCAGTAGTGACCGGGACAGAGAGACCCAGTACTTC,CASSDRDRETQYF
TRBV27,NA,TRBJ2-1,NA,TGTGCCAGCAGTGGTGTAGGGAATGAGCAGTTCTTC,CASSGVGNEQFF
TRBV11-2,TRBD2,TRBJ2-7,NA,TGTGCCAGCAGCTTAGGGGGGGGAATGTACGAGCAGTACTTC,CASSLGGGMYEQYF
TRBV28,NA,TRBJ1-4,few,TGTGCCAGCAGTTTATTGTACGCCGCGGGGGAAAAACTGTTTTTT,CASSLLYAAGEKLFF
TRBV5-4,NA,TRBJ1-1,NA,TGTGCCAGCAGCTTGATAGGGGGTGGGAACACTGAAGCTTTCTTT,CASSLIGGGNTEAFF
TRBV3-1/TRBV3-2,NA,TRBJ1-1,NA,TGTGCCAGCAGCCAAGAGGGCAGGGGCTTGACTTTCTTT,CASSQEGRGLTFF
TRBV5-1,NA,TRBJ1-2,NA,TGCGCCAGCAGCGACGGTAACTATGGCTACACCTTC,CASSDGNYGYTF
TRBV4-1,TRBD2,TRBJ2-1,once,TGCGCCAGCAGCCAAGAGGGCGGGAGCGTCAATGAGCAGTTCTTC,CASSQEGGSVNEQFF
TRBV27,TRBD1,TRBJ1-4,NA,TGTGCCAGCAGTTGGACAGGAGGGGAAAAACTGTTTTTT,CASSWTGGEKLFF
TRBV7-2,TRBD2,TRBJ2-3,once,TGTGCCAGCAGCCTTGGGGCTAGCGGGGTGGATACGCAGTATTTT,CASSLGASGVDTQYF
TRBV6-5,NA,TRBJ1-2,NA,TGTGCCATCCGACAAGTTAACTATGGCTACACCTTC,CAIRQVNYGYTF
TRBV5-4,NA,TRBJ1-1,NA,TGTGCCAGCAGCCTGGAGGGCACTGAAGCTTTCTTT,CASSLEGTEAFF
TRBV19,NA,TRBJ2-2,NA,TGTGCCAGTAGTCCCATCGGACGGGGACTCGGGGAGCTGTTTTTT,CASSPIGRGLGELFF
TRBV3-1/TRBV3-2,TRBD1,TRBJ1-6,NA,TGTGCCAGCAGCCAATTGCAGGGGGGGAGAGGGTCACCCCTCCACTTT,CASSQLQGGRGSPLHF
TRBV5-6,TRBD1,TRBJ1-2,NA,TGTGCCAGCAGCTTGGGACAGGGGGACTATGGCTACACCTTC,CASSLGQGDYGYTF
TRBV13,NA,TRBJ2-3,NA,TGTGCCAGCAGCAGACGGAGGGCGGGCACAGATACGCAGTATTTT,CASSRRRAGTDTQYF
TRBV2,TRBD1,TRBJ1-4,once,TGTGCCAGCACCCGGACAGGGAGGAGGGAAAAACTGTTTTTT,CASTRTGRREKLFF
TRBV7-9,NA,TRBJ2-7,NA,TGTGCCAGCAGCCCGCGCGAAGGGTTTAGCTCCTACGAGCAGTACTTC,CASSPREGFSSYEQYF
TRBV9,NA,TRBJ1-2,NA,TGTGCCAGCAGCGCGGACAGAAACTATGGCTACACCTTC,CASSADRNYGYTF
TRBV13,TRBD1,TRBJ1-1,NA,TGTGCCAGCAGGGGTCAAACATGGACAGGGACTAACACTGAAGCTTTCTTT,CASRGQTWTGTNTEAFF
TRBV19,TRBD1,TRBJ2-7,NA,TGTGCCAGTAGCCGGGACAGATCCTACGAGCAGTACTTC,CASSRDRSYEQYF
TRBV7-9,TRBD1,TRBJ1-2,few,TGTGCCAGCAGCTCGTCCGGGACAGGAGGCTATGGCTACACCTTC,CASSSSGTGGYGYTF
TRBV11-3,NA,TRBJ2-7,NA,TGTGCCAGCAGCTCTTCTAGGGGGAGGGGCTCCTACGAGCAGTACTTC,CASSSSRGRGSYEQYF
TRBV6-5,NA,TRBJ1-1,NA,TGTGCCAGCCTCTTAGGGGGGTACCACACTGAAGCTTTCTTT,CASLLGGYHTEAFF
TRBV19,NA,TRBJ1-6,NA,TGTGCCAGTAGTCTCGCCTTGAGCTATAATTCACCCCTCCACTTT,CASSLALSYNSPLHF
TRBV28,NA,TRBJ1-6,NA,TGTGCCAGCAGTTCGACAGGTGGTTCACCCCTCCACTTT,CASSSTGGSPLHF
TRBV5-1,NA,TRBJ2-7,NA,TGCGCCAGCAGCTTGCCTGGGGGTGGGGCGGGCGAGCAGTACTTC,CASSLPGGGAGEQYF
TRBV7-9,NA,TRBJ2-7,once,TGTGCCAGCAGCTTCCGGGACCTTTCCTACGAGCAGTACTTC,CASSFRDLSYEQYF